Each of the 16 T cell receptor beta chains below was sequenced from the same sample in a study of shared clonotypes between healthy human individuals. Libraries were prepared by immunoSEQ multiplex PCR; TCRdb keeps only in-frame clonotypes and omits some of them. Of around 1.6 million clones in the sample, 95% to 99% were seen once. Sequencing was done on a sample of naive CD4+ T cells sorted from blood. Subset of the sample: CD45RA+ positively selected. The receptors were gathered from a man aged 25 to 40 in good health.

The CDR3 nucleotides read TGTGCCATCAGTGAGGAGACACCGGGACTAGCGGGAGGGCCGTTCTTC. Its translation: CAISEETPGLAGGPFF. This chain connects TRBV10-3 to TRBJ2-1; 16 bases match TRBD2. Germline V CDR1 and CDR2: ENHRY, SYGVKD. The CDR3 sequence is 16 residues long. The V segment lost 2 bases and the J segment 15 bases; nucleotides outside the gene matches: 10.

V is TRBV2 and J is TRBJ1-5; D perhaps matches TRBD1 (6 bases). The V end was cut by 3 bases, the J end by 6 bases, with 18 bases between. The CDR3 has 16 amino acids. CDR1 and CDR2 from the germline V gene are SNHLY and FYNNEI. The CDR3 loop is CASSEGTGRGSQPQHF. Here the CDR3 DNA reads TGTGCCAGCAGTGAGGGGACGGGCAGGGGTAGTCAGCCCCAGCATTTT.

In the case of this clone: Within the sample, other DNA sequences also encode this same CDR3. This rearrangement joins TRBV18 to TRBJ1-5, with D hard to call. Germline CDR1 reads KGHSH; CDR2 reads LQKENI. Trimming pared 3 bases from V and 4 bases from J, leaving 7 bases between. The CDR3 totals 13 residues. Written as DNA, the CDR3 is TGTGCCAGCTCACCGGGCCTAAATCAGCCCCAGCATTTT. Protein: CASSPGLNQPQHF.

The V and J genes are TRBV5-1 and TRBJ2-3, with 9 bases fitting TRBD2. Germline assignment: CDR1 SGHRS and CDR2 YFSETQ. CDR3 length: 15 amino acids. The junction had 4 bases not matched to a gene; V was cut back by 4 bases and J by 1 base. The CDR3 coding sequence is TGCGCCAGCAGCCCCCCTAGCGGGGGCACAGATACGCAGTATTTT. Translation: CASSPPSGGTDTQYF. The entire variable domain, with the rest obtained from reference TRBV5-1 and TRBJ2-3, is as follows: KAGVTQTPRYLIKTRGQQVTLSCSPISGHRSVSWYQQTPGQGLQFLFEYFSETQRNKGNFPGRFSGRQFSNSRSEMNVSTLELGDSALYLCASSPPSGGTDTQYFGPGTRLTVL.

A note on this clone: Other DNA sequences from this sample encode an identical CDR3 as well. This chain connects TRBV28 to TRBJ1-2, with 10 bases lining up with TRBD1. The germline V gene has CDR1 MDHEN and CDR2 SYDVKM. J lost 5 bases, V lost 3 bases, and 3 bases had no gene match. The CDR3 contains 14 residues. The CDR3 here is CASSLTGQGYGYTF. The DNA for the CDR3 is TGTGCCAGCAGTTTGACGGGACAGGGGTATGGCTACACCTTC.

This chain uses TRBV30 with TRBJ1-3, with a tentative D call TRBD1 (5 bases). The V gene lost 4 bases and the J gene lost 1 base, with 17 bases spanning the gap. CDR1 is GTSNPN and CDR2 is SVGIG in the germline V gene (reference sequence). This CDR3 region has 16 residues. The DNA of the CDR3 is TGTGCCTGGACCCCGGGGACGGTGGCGTCTGGAAACACCATATATTTT. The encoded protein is CAWTPGTVASGNTIYF.

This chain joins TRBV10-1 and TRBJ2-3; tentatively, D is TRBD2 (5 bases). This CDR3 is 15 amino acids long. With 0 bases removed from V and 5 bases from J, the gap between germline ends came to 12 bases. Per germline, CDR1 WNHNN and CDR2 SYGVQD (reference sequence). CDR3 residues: CASSESRGRLDTQYF. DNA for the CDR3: TGCGCCAGCAGTGAGTCCCGCGGGCGGTTAGATACGCAGTATTTT.

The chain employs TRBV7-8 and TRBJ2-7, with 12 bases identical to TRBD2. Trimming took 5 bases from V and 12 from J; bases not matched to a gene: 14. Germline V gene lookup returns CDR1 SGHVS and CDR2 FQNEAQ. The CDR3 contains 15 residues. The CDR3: CASSPWTSGKEVRYF. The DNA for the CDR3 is TGTGCCAGCAGCCCGTGGACTAGCGGGAAAGAGGTGCGGTACTTC. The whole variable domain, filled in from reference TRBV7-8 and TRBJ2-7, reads GAGVSQSPRYKVAKRGQDVALRCDPISGHVSLFWYQQALGQGPEFLTYFQNEAQLDKSGLPSDRFFAERPEGSVSTLKIQRTQQEDSAVYLCASSPWTSGKEVRYFGPGTRLTVT.

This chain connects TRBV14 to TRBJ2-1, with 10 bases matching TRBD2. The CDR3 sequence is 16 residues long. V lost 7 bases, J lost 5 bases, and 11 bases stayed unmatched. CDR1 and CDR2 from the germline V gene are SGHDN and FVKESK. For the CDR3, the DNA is TGTGCCAGCAACACCGGACTAGCGGCAAATGACAATGAGCAGTTCTTC. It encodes CASNTGLAANDNEQFF.

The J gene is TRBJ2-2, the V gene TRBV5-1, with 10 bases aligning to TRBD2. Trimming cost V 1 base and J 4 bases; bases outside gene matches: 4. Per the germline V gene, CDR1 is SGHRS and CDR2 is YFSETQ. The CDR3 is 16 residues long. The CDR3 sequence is CASSLQREGGTGELFF. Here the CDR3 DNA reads TGCGCCAGCAGCTTGCAGCGGGAGGGGGGCACCGGGGAGCTGTTTTTT.

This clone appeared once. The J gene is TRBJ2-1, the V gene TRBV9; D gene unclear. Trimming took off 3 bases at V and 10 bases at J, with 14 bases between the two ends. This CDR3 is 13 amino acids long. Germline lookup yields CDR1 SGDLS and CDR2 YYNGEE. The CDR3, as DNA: TGTGCCAGCAGCGCCCCCATGGGTGGGGAGCAGTTCTTC. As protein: CASSAPMGGEQFF.

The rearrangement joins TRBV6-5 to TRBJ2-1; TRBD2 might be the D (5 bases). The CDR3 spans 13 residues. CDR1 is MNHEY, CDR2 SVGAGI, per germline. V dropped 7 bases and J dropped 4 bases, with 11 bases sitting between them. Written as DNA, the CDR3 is TGTGCCAGCACCAGAGGGTTTTACAATGAGCAGTTCTTC. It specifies CASTRGFYNEQFF.

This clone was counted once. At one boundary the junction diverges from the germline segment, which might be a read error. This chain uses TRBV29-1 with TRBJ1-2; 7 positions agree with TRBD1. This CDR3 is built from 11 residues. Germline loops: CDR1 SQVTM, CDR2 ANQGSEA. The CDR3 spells CSVERDREYCF. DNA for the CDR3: TGCAGCGTTGAACGAGACAGGGAGTATTGCTTC. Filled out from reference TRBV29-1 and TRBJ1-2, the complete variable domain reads SAVISQKPSRDICQRGTSLTIQCQVDSQVTMMFWYRQQPGQSLTLIATANQGSEATYESGFVIDKFPISRPNLTFSTLTVSNMSPEDSSIYLCSVERDREYCFGSGTRLTVV.

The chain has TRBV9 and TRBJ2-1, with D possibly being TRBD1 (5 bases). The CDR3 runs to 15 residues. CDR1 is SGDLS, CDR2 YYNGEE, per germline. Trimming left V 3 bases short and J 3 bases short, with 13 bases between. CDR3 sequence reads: CASSGRWGNYNEQFF. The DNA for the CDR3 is TGTGCCAGCAGCGGAAGGTGGGGCAACTACAATGAGCAGTTCTTC.

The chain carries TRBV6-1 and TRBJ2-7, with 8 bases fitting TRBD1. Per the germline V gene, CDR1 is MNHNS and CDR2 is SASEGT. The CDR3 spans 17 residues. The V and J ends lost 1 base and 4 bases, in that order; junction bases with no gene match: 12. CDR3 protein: CASSEEILGQDSYEQYF. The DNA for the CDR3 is TGTGCCAGCAGTGAAGAAATCCTGGGACAGGATAGTTACGAGCAGTACTTC.

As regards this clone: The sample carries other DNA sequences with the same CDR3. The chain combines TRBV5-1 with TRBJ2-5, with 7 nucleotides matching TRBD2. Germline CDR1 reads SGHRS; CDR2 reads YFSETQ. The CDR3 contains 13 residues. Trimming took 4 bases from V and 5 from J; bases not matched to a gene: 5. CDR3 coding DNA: TGCGCCAGCAGCCCCGGGCGGGGGGAGACCCAGTACTTC. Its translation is CASSPGRGETQYF.